This TCR beta chain emerged from a study of T cells after yellow fever vaccination. TCRdb itself ran the 5' RACE reads through MiXCR, one entry per CDR3 protein. The table lists approximately 340,000 distinct CDR3 sequences, 8.7% of them singletons. Ten or more counts support this clonotype. Antigen: not known. Overall study results and limits: Subsequent booster samples again held most clones from primary vaccination (96% CD4, about 90% CD8).

Sample: PBMCs, taken on the day of the first yellow fever vaccination. The source of this sequence is a man between 18 and 35 years old who received the YFV17D yellow fever vaccine.

This CDR3 is CASSQEHISGGSYNEQFF. The CDR3 bases are TGTGCCAGCAGCCAAGAACACATTAGCGGGGGCTCCTACAATGAGCAGTTCTTC. The genes are TRBV4-2 and TRBJ2-1; 9 bases match TRBD2. The CDR3 is made up of 18 amino acids. The V gene end was trimmed by 0 bases and the J gene end by 0 bases; junction bases not matched to a gene: 6. From germline, CDR1 is LGHNA and CDR2 YNFKEQ.